Detailed here is one TCR beta chain. Antigen specificity is unknown. This sample was included in a study of T cell repertoires in cytomegalovirus infection. Whole-study context: It was the public TCR beta signatures that indicated both CMV infection and matching HLA type.

Notes on the study in general: CMV-specific HLA-C-restricted TCR beta clonotypes dominated the ex vivo response.

TCRdb re-called the reads through MiXCR, storing one row per CDR3 protein. The sample includes approximately 390,000 distinct CDR3 sequences, approximately 35% seen only once; the top ten take approximately 12%. The sample consisted of cultured PBMCs, taken from culture after CMV antigen stimulation. This TCR was recovered from a human donor in good health (CMV status not recorded). Some clones in this sample may be carry-over from other donors' samples.

The CDR3: CASSFGSSSYNEQFF. CDR3 bases: TGTGCCAGCAGCTTCGGGTCCAGCAGCTACAATGAGCAGTTCTTC. V and J are TRBV7-9 and TRBJ2-1; D ambiguous. Germline CDR1 is SEHNR and CDR2 is FQNEAQ (reference sequence). The CDR3 consists of 15 residues. Trimming took 3 bases from V and 3 from J, leaving 12 bases between them.